This T cell receptor (beta chain) was recovered during a study of siplizumab effects on memory and regulatory T cells. Notes on the study in general: The alloreactive clones that mapped to unstimulated subsets made up only a minor fraction.

Worth noting for this clone: Its target is unknown.

Assay: immunoSEQ multiplex PCR; the TCRdb copy retains only in-frame clones and omits some. The sample yields over 100,000 clones, about 93% seen once. The CDR3 loop spans 16 amino acids. The chain has TRBV21-1 and TRBJ2-7. TRBV21-1 is a pseudogene segment. Specimen: Tregs sorted from blood. The receptor was derived from a human donor in good health. The CDR3 loop is CARKNLHRPYSYEQYF. CDR3 DNA: TGTGCCAGAAAAAACCTACATCGCCCTTATTCCTACGAGCAGTACTTC.